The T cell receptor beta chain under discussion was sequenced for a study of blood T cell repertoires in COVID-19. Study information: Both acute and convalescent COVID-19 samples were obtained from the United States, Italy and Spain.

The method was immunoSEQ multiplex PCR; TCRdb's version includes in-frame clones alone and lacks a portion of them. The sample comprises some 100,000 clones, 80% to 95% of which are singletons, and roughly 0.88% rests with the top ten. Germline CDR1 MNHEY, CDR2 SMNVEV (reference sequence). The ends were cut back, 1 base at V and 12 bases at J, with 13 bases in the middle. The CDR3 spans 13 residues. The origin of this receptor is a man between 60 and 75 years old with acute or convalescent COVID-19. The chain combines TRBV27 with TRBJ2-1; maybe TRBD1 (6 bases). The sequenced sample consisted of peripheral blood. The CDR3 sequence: CASSLFVQGGQFF. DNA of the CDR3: TGTGCCAGCAGTTTATTCGTACAGGGCGGGCAGTTCTTC.